The 31 T cell receptor beta chains below come from one sample, sequenced in a study of OX40 agonist ivuxolimab in advanced cancers. Profiled with immunoSEQ multiplex PCR; TCRdb holds only in-frame clones, not every one. The top ten clones hold roughly 0.8% of a sample with 100,000 to 150,000 clones, roughly 92% of them seen once. The source was CD4+ or CD8+ T cells sorted from blood, collected in a trial of the OX40 agonist ivuxolimab. The receptors stem from an adult with an advanced solid tumor such as melanoma, head and neck, liver or kidney cancer.

J is TRBJ1-2 and V is TRBV25-1; D is uncertain. CDR1 and CDR2 (germline): MGHDK, SYGVNS. CDR3 length: 13 residues. Trimming removed 1 base at V and 8 bases at J, with 11 bases between. DNA of the CDR3: TGTGCCAGCAGTGAATTCGGGGATGACGGCTACACCTTC. Encoded protein: CASSEFGDDGYTF.

V and J are TRBV10-3 and TRBJ2-1, with D maybe TRBD2 (7 bases). V lost 3 bases, J lost 5 bases, and 17 bases lay in between. CDR3 length: 16 amino acids. Germline assignment: CDR1 ENHRY and CDR2 SYGVKD. The CDR3 sequence is CAISERGASLDNEQFF. Written as DNA, the CDR3 is TGTGCCATCAGTGAACGGGGGGCTAGTCTCGACAATGAGCAGTTCTTC.

J is TRBJ2-7 and V is TRBV7-2; 8 nucleotides line up with TRBD2. Trimming removed 1 base from V and 0 bases from J; junction bases left unmatched: 5. The CDR3 covers 16 residues. The germline V gene encodes CDR1 SGHTA and CDR2 FQGNSA. DNA for the CDR3: TGTGCCAGCAGCTTAGTCCCTAGCGGGTACTCCTACGAGCAGTACTTC. Encoded protein: CASSLVPSGYSYEQYF.

The genes are TRBV7-3 and TRBJ1-2; 10 bases fit TRBD1. The CDR3 has 15 residues. Germline loops: CDR1 SGHTA, CDR2 FQGTGA. V lost 5 bases and J lost 5; bases outside the gene matches: 8. DNA for the CDR3: TGTGCCAGCAGCCAAGCACCGGGACAGGGGTATGGCTACACCTTC. This codes for CASSQAPGQGYGYTF.

CDR3 sequence reads: CASRRLAGSTGELFF. In DNA, the CDR3 is TGTGCCAGCAGACGTCTAGCGGGTTCCACCGGGGAGCTGTTTTTT. This chain joins TRBV6-5 and TRBJ2-2; 8 positions match TRBD2. The germline V gene encodes CDR1 MNHEY and CDR2 SVGAGI. The CDR3 extends over 15 amino acids. The ends lost 6 bases at V and 4 bases at J; junction bases unmatched: 7.

V is TRBV11-2 and J is TRBJ2-2, with TRBD2 matching over 8 bases. V shed 8 bases and J 1 base; nucleotides not matched to a gene: 6. CDR1 and CDR2 (germline): SGHAT, FQNNGV. This CDR3 has 15 amino acids. The CDR3 here is CASPGLAKNTGELFF. CDR3 nucleotides: TGTGCCAGCCCCGGACTAGCCAAGAACACCGGGGAGCTGTTTTTT.

The chain has TRBV5-1 and TRBJ2-1; D call uncertain. The CDR3 length is 14 residues. From germline, CDR1 is SGHRS and CDR2 YFSETQ. Trimming took off 0 bases at V and 4 bases at J, with 8 bases between the two ends. CDR3 residues: CASSLDSTYNEQFF. The CDR3, as DNA: TGCGCCAGCAGCTTGGACAGCACTTACAATGAGCAGTTCTTC.

The chain is built from TRBV5-1 and TRBJ1-1; weak D call: TRBD1 (5 bases). CDR3 size: 16 residues. The germline gives CDR1 SGHRS, CDR2 YFSETQ. Trimming stripped 6 bases from V and 1 base from J, with 19 bases between. CDR3 DNA sequence: TGCGCCAGCACCATGCCGGAAAGAGGGGCGAACACTGAAGCTTTCTTT. It is translated as CASTMPERGANTEAFF.

This sequence joins TRBV10-1 and TRBJ2-2; 9 nucleotides agree with TRBD2. CDR1 and CDR2 (germline): WNHNN, SYGVQD (reference sequence). The CDR3 totals 16 residues. V gave up 0 bases and J gave up 4 bases; unmatched junction bases: 3. CDR3 sequence: CASSESGSGSTGELFF. As DNA, the CDR3 is TGCGCCAGCAGTGAGTCGGGTAGCGGGAGCACCGGGGAGCTGTTTTTT.

This clone is a singleton in its sample. The chain uses TRBV27 and TRBJ1-2; D remains ambiguous. The germline gives CDR1 MNHEY, CDR2 SMNVEV (reference sequence). The CDR3 consists of 15 residues. Trimming left V 4 bases short and J 2 bases short, with 14 bases between. CDR3 coding DNA: TGTGCCAGCAGTTACACGACACGGGCAAACTATGGCTACACCTTC. Its protein is CASSYTTRANYGYTF.

The rearrangement uses TRBV18 and TRBJ2-7; 8 bases fit TRBD2. Germline values: CDR1 KGHSH, CDR2 LQKENI. J lost 6 bases, V lost 1 base, and 14 bases had no gene match. CDR3 length equals 17 residues. The CDR3 region has the DNA TGTGCCAGCTCACCACGTTTCACTCAGGGCCGGGGGGGCGAGCAGTACTTC. Amino acids: CASSPRFTQGRGGEQYF.

CDR3 in DNA: TGTGCCAGCAGTTACGACAGTTGGAACGAAAAACTGTTTTTT. As protein: CASSYDSWNEKLFF. The chain couples TRBV6-5 to TRBJ1-4, with TRBD1 as a possible D gene (5 bases). The germline V gene encodes CDR1 MNHEY and CDR2 SVGAGI. The CDR3 runs 14 residues. V was pared by 2 bases and J by 8 bases, with 12 bases between.

The gene calls are TRBV28 and TRBJ1-5; TRBD1 aligns across 7 bases. The CDR3 is made up of 13 amino acids. CDR1 is MDHEN, CDR2 SYDVKM, per germline. V shed 6 bases, J shed 1 base, and the junction held 0 bases outside the gene matches. The CDR3 DNA reads as TGTGCCAGCAGGGGACAGAGCAATCAGCCCCAGCATTTT. Translated, it gives CASRGQSNQPQHF.

V gene TRBV19 combines with J gene TRBJ2-2; 7 bases map to TRBD2. This CDR3 has 16 amino acids. V was pared by 6 bases and J by 5 bases, with 12 bases of the junction left unmatched. The germline gives CDR1 LNHDA, CDR2 SQIVND (reference sequence). This CDR3 is CASRVGGSGRTGELFF. CDR3 nucleotide sequence: TGTGCCAGTAGAGTGGGCGGGAGTGGGAGAACCGGGGAGCTGTTTTTT.

CDR3 coding DNA: TGTGCCAGCAGTTGGTGGGTAGGACAGCCCCAGCATTTT. Encoded protein: CASSWWVGQPQHF. The chain couples TRBV6-5 to TRBJ1-5; no reliable D call. Germline values: CDR1 MNHEY, CDR2 SVGAGI. The CDR3 covers 13 residues. Deletions cut 4 bases from V and 7 bases from J, with 11 bases between.

This chain joins TRBV5-4 and TRBJ1-1, with TRBD1 as a possible D gene (5 bases). Germline values: CDR1 SGHNT, CDR2 YYREEE (reference sequence). The CDR3 contains 15 residues. The V and J ends lost 6 bases and 1 base respectively, with 16 bases between them. CDR3 DNA: TGTGCCAGCATCCCATCCGGGGGTCCGAACACTGAAGCTTTCTTT. Its protein is CASIPSGGPNTEAFF.

The chain is built from TRBV18 and TRBJ2-7, with D unresolved. The CDR3 contains 13 residues. Trimming took off 0 bases at V and 8 bases at J, with 11 bases between the two ends. The germline gives CDR1 KGHSH, CDR2 LQKENI. In DNA, the CDR3 is TGTGCCAGCTCACCACCATCGCTGAATCAGCAGTACTTC. It specifies CASSPPSLNQQYF.

The chain uses TRBV6-5 and TRBJ2-7; 11 positions agree with TRBD1. V lost 4 bases to trimming and J lost 6 bases; unmatched junction nucleotides: 5. Germline V gene lookup returns CDR1 MNHEY and CDR2 SVGAGI. This CDR3 is built from 14 residues. The CDR3 spells CASSFTGTGGEQYF. The CDR3 bases are TGTGCCAGCAGTTTTACCGGGACAGGGGGCGAGCAGTACTTC.

This chain connects TRBV5-1 to TRBJ2-5; D call uncertain. CDR1 and CDR2 (germline): SGHRS, YFSETQ. Trimming removed 5 bases at V and 4 bases at J, with 12 bases between. This CDR3 is 13 amino acids long. CDR3 amino acids: CASRLNTPETQYF. CDR3 DNA sequence: TGCGCCAGCAGACTCAACACTCCAGAGACCCAGTACTTC.

The gene calls are TRBV19 and TRBJ1-4; the D gene is possibly TRBD1 (5 bases). Germline CDR1 and CDR2: LNHDA and SQIVND (reference sequence). Trimming pared 6 bases from V and 4 bases from J, leaving 15 bases between. CDR3 length: 15 residues. CDR3 sequence reads: CASSAGTMVNEKLFF. In nucleotides, the CDR3 is TGTGCCAGTAGCGCGGGGACGATGGTTAATGAAAAACTGTTTTTT.

This chain connects TRBV5-1 to TRBJ1-4; D is undetermined. This CDR3 contains 14 residues. V lost 0 bases, J lost 5 bases, and 8 bases lay in between. CDR1 and CDR2 (germline): SGHRS, YFSETQ. The CDR3 DNA follows: TGCGCCAGCAGCTTGGCTCCTGGGAATGAAAAACTGTTTTTT. Its translation: CASSLAPGNEKLFF.

The V and J genes are TRBV19 and TRBJ1-2; 9 positions match TRBD1. With 2 bases clipped from V and 3 bases from J, the junction kept 4 bases outside the gene matches. Germline values: CDR1 LNHDA, CDR2 SQIVND (reference sequence). The CDR3 has 15 amino acids. The CDR3 reads CASSIFRQGDYGYTF. CDR3 in DNA: TGTGCCAGTAGTATATTTCGACAGGGGGACTATGGCTACACCTTC.

The chain combines TRBV29-1 with TRBJ2-7; 7 nucleotides line up with TRBD2. V gave up 5 bases and J gave up 4 bases; unmatched junction bases: 8. This CDR3 has 13 amino acids. Germline lookup yields CDR1 SQVTM and CDR2 ANQGSEA. Here the CDR3 DNA reads TGCAGCGTTATTCTAGCGGTTAAGTACGAGCAGTACTTC. Its translation: CSVILAVKYEQYF.

This clone has a single count. V is TRBV7-8 and J is TRBJ1-1, with D perhaps matching TRBD1 (6 bases). Trimming stripped 1 base from V and 5 bases from J, with 11 bases between. CDR3 length: 14 residues. Germline V lookup: CDR1 SGHVS, CDR2 FQNEAQ. The chain's CDR3 is CASSLVAGETEAFF. As DNA, the CDR3 is TGTGCCAGCAGCTTAGTGGCAGGGGAAACTGAAGCTTTCTTT.

The J gene is TRBJ2-6, the V gene TRBV9, with D possibly TRBD1 on 6 matching bases. The CDR3 runs to 19 residues. V shed 4 bases and J shed 1 base, with 21 bases lying between them. Germline CDR1 is SGDLS and CDR2 is YYNGEE. The CDR3 DNA reads as TGTGCCAGCAGCACTCCTTTTAGACAGGAACTTTCTGGGGCCAACGTCCTGACTTTC. Its protein product is CASSTPFRQELSGANVLTF. The full variable domain, in which reference TRBV9 and TRBJ2-6 provide the parts outside the CDR3, is DSGVTQTPKHLITATGQRVTLRCSPRSGDLSVYWYQQSLDQGLQFLIQYYNGEERAKGNILERFSAQQFPDLHSELNLSSLELGDSALYFCASSTPFRQELSGANVLTFGAGSRLTVL.

The chain recombines TRBV6-5 with TRBJ2-3; the D gene is possibly TRBD2 (6 bases). Trimming left V 2 bases short and J 6 bases short, with 12 bases between. CDR3 length equals 14 residues. CDR1 MNHEY and CDR2 SVGAGI come from the germline V gene. This CDR3 reads CASSYALAMDTQYF. The CDR3 DNA reads TGTGCCAGCAGTTACGCACTAGCAATGGATACGCAGTATTTT.

The V gene is TRBV5-1, the J gene TRBJ2-2; 10 bases match TRBD2. Germline V gene data show CDR1 as SGHRS and CDR2 as YFSETQ. J gave up 2 bases and V 4 bases, and 5 bases lay outside the gene matches. This CDR3 contains 16 residues. CDR3 DNA: TGCGCCAGCAGCCTAGGACTAGCGGAAAACACCGGGGAGCTGTTTTTT. As protein: CASSLGLAENTGELFF. Looking up the rest from reference TRBV5-1 and TRBJ2-2 gives the full variable domain: KAGVTQTPRYLIKTRGQQVTLSCSPISGHRSVSWYQQTPGQGLQFLFEYFSETQRNKGNFPGRFSGRQFSNSRSEMNVSTLELGDSALYLCASSLGLAENTGELFFGEGSRLTVL.

V and J are TRBV19 and TRBJ2-2; D might be TRBD1 (5 bases). This CDR3 has 16 amino acids. Trimming left V 9 bases short and J 3 bases short, with 20 bases between. Germline V gene lookup returns CDR1 LNHDA and CDR2 SQIVND (reference sequence). The CDR3 nucleotides read TGTGCCAGCAACCCCGTGGGCAGGGTGGACACCGGGGAGCTGTTTTTT. Translation: CASNPVGRVDTGELFF.

The genes are TRBV6-1 and TRBJ2-3; D is unclear. CDR1 is MNHNS and CDR2 is SASEGT in the germline V gene. The CDR3 is made up of 15 amino acids. The V gene lost 3 bases and the J gene lost 1 base, with 11 bases spanning the gap. The CDR3 is CASSESLDGTDTQYF. CDR3 sequence (DNA): TGTGCCAGCAGTGAGTCGCTAGATGGCACAGATACGCAGTATTTT.

This clone was picked up one time. The V and J genes are TRBV10-1 and TRBJ2-4; D assignment may be TRBD1 or TRBD2 (5 bases each). Between the trimmed V and J ends, which lost 3 bases and 6 bases, there was a span of 18 bases. Germline V gene lookup returns CDR1 WNHNN and CDR2 SYGVQD (reference sequence). This CDR3 is 16 amino acids long. DNA for the CDR3: TGCGCCAGCAGTGACAGTAGAGGAGGCAGGGTAAACATTCAGTACTTC. Translated, it gives CASSDSRGGRVNIQYF.

The chain links TRBV7-8 to TRBJ2-1; TRBD1 aligns across 10 bases. The CDR3 has 15 residues. The germline CDR1 and CDR2 sequences are SGHVS and FQNEAQ. V gave up 5 bases and J gave up 3 bases; unmatched junction bases: 4. The CDR3 region has the DNA TGTGCCAGCAGCACCGGACAGGGGGGCTACAATGAGCAGTTCTTC. Protein product: CASSTGQGGYNEQFF.